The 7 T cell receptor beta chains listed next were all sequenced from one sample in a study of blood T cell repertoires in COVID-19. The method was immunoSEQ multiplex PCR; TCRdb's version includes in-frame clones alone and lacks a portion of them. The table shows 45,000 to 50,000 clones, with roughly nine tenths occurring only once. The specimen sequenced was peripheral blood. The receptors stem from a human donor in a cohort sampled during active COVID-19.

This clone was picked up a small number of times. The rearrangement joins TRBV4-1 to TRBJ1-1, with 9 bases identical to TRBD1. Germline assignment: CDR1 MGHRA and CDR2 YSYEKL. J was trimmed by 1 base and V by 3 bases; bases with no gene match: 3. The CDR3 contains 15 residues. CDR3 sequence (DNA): TGCGCCAGCAGCCAGGGGACAGGGAAGAACACTGAAGCTTTCTTT. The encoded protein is CASSQGTGKNTEAFF.

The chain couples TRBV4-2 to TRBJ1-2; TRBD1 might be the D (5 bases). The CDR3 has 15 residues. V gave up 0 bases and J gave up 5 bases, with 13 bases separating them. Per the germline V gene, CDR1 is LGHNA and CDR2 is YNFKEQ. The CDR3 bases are TGTGCCAGCAGCCAAGATTTCGGCGGGGCGTATGGCTACACCTTC. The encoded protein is CASSQDFGGAYGYTF.

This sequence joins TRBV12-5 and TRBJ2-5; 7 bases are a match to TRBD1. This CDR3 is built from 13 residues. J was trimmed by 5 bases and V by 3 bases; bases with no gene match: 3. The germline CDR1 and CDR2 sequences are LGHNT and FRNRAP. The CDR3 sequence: CASGLTGVETQYF. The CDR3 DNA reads TGTGCTAGTGGTTTAACAGGGGTCGAGACCCAGTACTTC.

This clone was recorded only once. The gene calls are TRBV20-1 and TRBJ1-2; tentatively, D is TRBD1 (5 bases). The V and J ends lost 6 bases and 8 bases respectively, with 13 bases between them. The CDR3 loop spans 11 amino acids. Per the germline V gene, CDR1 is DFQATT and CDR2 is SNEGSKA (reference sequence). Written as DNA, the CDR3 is TGCAGTGCCGTGGGGGGTCGAGGCTACACCTTC. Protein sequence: CSAVGGRGYTF.

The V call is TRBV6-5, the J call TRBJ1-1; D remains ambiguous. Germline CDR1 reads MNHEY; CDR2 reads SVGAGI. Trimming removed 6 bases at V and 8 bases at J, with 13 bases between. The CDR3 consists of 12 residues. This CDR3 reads CASRFGREEAFF. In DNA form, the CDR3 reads TGTGCCAGCAGGTTCGGGAGGGAGGAAGCTTTCTTT.

The CDR3 loop reads CASAEIQAGGEQYF. The CDR3 DNA reads TGTGCCAGCGCCGAAATACAGGCCGGGGGGGAGCAGTACTTC. This chain joins TRBV2 and TRBJ2-7; 7 nucleotides agree with TRBD2. J gave up 7 bases and V 8 bases, and 14 bases lay outside the gene matches. The length of the CDR3 is 14 residues. CDR1 SNHLY and CDR2 FYNNEI come from the germline V gene.

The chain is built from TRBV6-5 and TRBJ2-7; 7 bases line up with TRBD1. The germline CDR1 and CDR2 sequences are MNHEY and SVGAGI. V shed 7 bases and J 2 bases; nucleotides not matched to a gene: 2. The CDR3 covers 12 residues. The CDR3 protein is CASTGTAYEQYF. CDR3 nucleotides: TGTGCCAGCACCGGGACAGCCTACGAGCAGTACTTC.